This T cell receptor beta chain was sequenced during a study of T cell responses to AZD1222 COVID-19 vaccine. CDR3 length: 16 residues. The germline CDR1 and CDR2 sequences are KGHSH and LQKENI. V was pared by 2 bases and J by 6 bases, with 5 bases of the junction left unmatched. Clones were read by immunoSEQ multiplex PCR, and TCRdb kept only the in-frame ones, dropping some. The sample holds 72,000 or so clones, 70% to 90% seen once. Of note for this clone: The antigen is unknown.

The study, taken as a whole, reports: Baseline antibody screening turned up just a handful of seropositive AZD1222 recipients.

The chain combines TRBV18 with TRBJ1-6; 9 bases fit TRBD1. The material was peripheral blood, obtained 28 days after the second AZD1222 dose. The sequence derives from an adult who received the AZD1222 COVID-19 vaccine. CDR3 sequence: CASSPRDRASNSPLHF. CDR3 nucleotide sequence: TGTGCCAGCTCACCAAGGGACAGGGCCTCTAATTCACCCCTCCACTTT.